The 11 T cell receptor beta chains presented below share a single source sample, sequenced in a study of read filtering for tumor transcriptome and immune sequencing. The library was built from about 400 ng RNA with molecular barcoded adaptors for alpha/delta and beta/gamma chains. A single record per CDR3 protein comes from TCRdb applying MiXCR to the reads. The table includes over 40,000 distinct CDR3 sequences, approximately 12% detected once. Sequenced input: a population of CD138-negative cells sorted from bone marrow. The receptors here all came from a donor aged 40 or older with multiple myeloma.

This clonotype was observed many times. The rearrangement links TRBV20-1 to TRBJ1-5; 9 bases are a match to TRBD1. The CDR3 is 16 amino acids. J was trimmed by 0 bases and V by 0 bases; bases with no gene match: 3. Germline V CDR1 and CDR2: DFQATT, SNEGSKA (reference sequence). The CDR3 DNA reads TGCAGTGCTAGAGATATGGACAGGGGTAGCAATCAGCCCCAGCATTTT. Its protein is CSARDMDRGSNQPQHF.

This clonotype has ten or more counts. The chain carries TRBV6-5 and TRBJ1-5; D might be TRBD1 (5 bases). Trimming cost V 0 bases and J 4 bases, with 10 bases left between them. CDR1 and CDR2 from the germline V gene are MNHEY and SVGAGI. There are 15 residues in the CDR3. The CDR3 DNA reads as TGTGCCAGCAGTTACTCTTTTTGGGGGAATCAGCCCCAGCATTTT. Translating gives CASSYSFWGNQPQHF.

This clonotype has a count of ten or more. V gene TRBV4-1 combines with J gene TRBJ1-1; D is perhaps TRBD1 (5 bases). The CDR3 runs 12 residues. Germline loops: CDR1 MGHRA, CDR2 YSYEKL. The V end lost 0 bases, the J end lost 11 bases, and 10 bases lay between the germline ends. The CDR3 bases are TGCGCCAGCAGCCAAGAGGGGGTCCGGGCTTTCTTT. Translated: CASSQEGVRAFF.

A word on this clonotype: The germline gene is not matched at one end of the junction; a read error may be the cause. This sequence joins TRBV6-2 or TRBV6-3 and TRBJ2-1, with D unresolved. Germline loops: CDR1 MNHEY, CDR2 SVGEGT. CDR3 length: 14 residues. CDR3 sequence: CASGYSALYDEQFF. In DNA, the CDR3 is TGTGCCAGCGGTTACTCCGCTCTCTACGATGAGCAGTTCTTC.

This clonotype was seen many times. The chain has TRBV19 and TRBJ1-2; D possibly corresponds to TRBD1 (5 bases). This CDR3 has 13 residues. CDR1 and CDR2 (germline): LNHDA, SQIVND (reference sequence). The V gene lost 6 bases and the J gene lost 10 bases, with 18 bases spanning the gap. The CDR3 loop is CASRPDQLTAYTF. CDR3 DNA sequence: TGTGCCAGTAGACCCGACCAATTGACAGCCTACACCTTC.

As concerns this clonotype: At one end the junction does not follow the germline gene, possibly because of a read error. The chain recombines TRBV7-9 with TRBJ1-6; possibly TRBD1 for D (5 bases). Per germline, CDR1 SEHNR and CDR2 FQNEAQ (reference sequence). The CDR3 loop spans 14 amino acids. CDR3 loop: CVSSFGGMELPLHF. The CDR3 nucleotides read TGTGTCAGCAGCTTCGGGGGAATGGAGTTACCCCTCCACTTT. Together with reference TRBV7-9 and TRBJ1-6, the CDR3 gives the full variable domain: DTGVSQNPRHKITKRGQNVTFRCDPISEHNRLYWYRQTLGQGPEFLTYFQNEAQLEKSRLLSDRFSAERPKGSFSTLEIQRTEQGDSAMYLCVSSFGGMELPLHFGNGTRLTVT.

At least ten counts were recorded for this clonotype. The rearrangement joins TRBV7-3 to TRBJ2-1; 7 bases align to TRBD1. CDR3 size: 15 residues. The germline CDR1 and CDR2 sequences are SGHTA and FQGTGA. Trimming removed 2 bases from V and 3 bases from J; junction bases left unmatched: 4. The CDR3: CASSLSRDSYNEQFF. The CDR3 nucleotides are TGTGCCAGCAGCTTATCTCGGGACAGCTACAATGAGCAGTTCTTC.

This chain's CDR3 is CSVRGTYEQYF. DNA for the CDR3: TGCAGCGTAAGGGGGACCTACGAGCAGTACTTC. This chain connects TRBV29-1 to TRBJ2-7; maybe TRBD1 (6 bases). The V and J ends lost 6 bases and 2 bases respectively, with 8 bases between them. The CDR3 is 11 amino acids. CDR1 SQVTM and CDR2 ANQGSEA come from the germline V gene.

The J gene is TRBJ2-3, the V gene TRBV20-1; 8 positions agree with TRBD1. The germline CDR1 and CDR2 sequences are DFQATT and SNEGSKA (reference sequence). The CDR3 spans 14 residues. The trim removed 6 bases at V and 5 bases at J, leaving 10 bases unmatched. DNA for the CDR3: TGCAGTGCGGACGGCAGGGGGCGAGGAGATACGCAGTATTTT. Translated, it gives CSADGRGRGDTQYF.

About this clonotype: The final CDR3 position lacks the conserved phenylalanine or tryptophan, pointing to a likely read error. No DNA is shown, since the ends of the CDR3 on it are uncertain; the CDR3 is the one TCRdb lists. The chain is built from TRBV20-1 and TRBJ1-5; the table names TRBD1, a call not compared with the DNA. Germline CDR1 DFQATT, CDR2 SNEGSKA (reference sequence). Ends included, the CDR3 has 15 residues. The CDR3 spells CSARGHGQGGQPQHS.

Worth noting for this clonotype: One junction end disagrees with the germline gene, perhaps due to a read error. The chain couples TRBV5-8 to TRBJ2-3; tentatively, D is TRBD1 or TRBD2 (5 bases each). The CDR3 sequence is 17 residues long. CDR1 SGHTS and CDR2 YDEGEE come from the germline V gene. The CDR3 DNA follows: TGTGCCGGCAGCTTGGCCTTGCGGGCTAGGGTGACAGATACGCGGTATTTT. It codes for CAGSLALRARVTDTRYF.